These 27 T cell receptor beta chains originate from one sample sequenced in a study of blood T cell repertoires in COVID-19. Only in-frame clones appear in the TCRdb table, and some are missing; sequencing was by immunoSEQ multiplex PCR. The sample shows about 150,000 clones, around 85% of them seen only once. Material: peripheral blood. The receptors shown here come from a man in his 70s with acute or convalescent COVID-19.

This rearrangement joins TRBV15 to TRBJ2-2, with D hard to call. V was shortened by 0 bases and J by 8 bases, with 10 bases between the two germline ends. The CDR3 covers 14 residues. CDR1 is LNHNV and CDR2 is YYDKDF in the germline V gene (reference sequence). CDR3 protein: CATSRDPLVGELFF. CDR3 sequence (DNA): TGTGCCACCAGCAGAGATCCCCTCGTTGGGGAGCTGTTTTTT.

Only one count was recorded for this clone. The CDR3 nucleotides are TGTGCCACCAGTGATTCCGGTCGAAGCTCCTACAATGAGCAGTTCTTC. As protein: CATSDSGRSSYNEQFF. The genes are TRBV24-1 and TRBJ2-1; no firm D call. The CDR3 is 16 residues long. The germline gives CDR1 KGHDR, CDR2 SFDVKD. The V gene lost 2 bases and the J gene lost 0 bases, with 10 bases spanning the gap.

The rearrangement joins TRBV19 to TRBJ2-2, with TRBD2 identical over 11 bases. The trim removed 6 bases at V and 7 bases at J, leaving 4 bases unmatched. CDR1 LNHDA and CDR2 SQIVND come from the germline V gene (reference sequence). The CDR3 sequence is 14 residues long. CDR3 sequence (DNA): TGTGCCAGTAGCCTAGCGGGAGGTCACGGGGAGCTGTTTTTT. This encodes CASSLAGGHGELFF.

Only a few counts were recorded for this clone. The CDR3 DNA sequence: TGTGCCAGCGGGTCCGGGACAAGAAACTATGGCTACACCTTC. It codes for CASGSGTRNYGYTF. J is TRBJ1-2 and V is TRBV27; D possibly corresponds to TRBD1 (6 bases). This CDR3 spans 14 amino acids. V lost 8 bases to trimming and J lost 2 bases, with 15 bases between them. Per the germline V gene, CDR1 is MNHEY and CDR2 is SMNVEV (reference sequence).

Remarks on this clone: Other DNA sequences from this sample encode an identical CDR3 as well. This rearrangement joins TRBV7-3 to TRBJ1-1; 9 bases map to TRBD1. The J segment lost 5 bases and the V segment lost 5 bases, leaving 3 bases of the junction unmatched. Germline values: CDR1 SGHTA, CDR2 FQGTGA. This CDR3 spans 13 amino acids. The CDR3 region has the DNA TGTGCCAGCAGCCCGACAGGGGGAACTGAAGCTTTCTTT. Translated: CASSPTGGTEAFF.

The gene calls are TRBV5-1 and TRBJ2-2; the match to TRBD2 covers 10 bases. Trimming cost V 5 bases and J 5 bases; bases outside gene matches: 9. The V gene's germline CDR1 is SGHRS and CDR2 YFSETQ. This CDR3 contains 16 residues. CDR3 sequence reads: CASRLTSGKVTGELFF. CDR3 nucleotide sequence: TGCGCCAGCAGGTTAACTAGCGGGAAAGTAACCGGGGAGCTGTTTTTT.

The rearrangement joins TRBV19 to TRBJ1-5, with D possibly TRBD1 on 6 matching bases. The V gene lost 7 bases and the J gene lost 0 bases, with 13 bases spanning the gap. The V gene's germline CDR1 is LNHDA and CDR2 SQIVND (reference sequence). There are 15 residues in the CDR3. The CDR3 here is CASNPGQSSNQPQHF. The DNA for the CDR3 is TGTGCCAGTAACCCCGGACAGAGTAGCAATCAGCCCCAGCATTTT. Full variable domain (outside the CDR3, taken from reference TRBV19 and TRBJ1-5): DGGITQSPKYLFRKEGQNVTLSCEQNLNHDAMYWYRQDPGQGLRLIYYSQIVNDFQKGDIAEGYSVSREKKESFPLTVTSAQKNPTAFYLCASNPGQSSNQPQHFGDGTRLSIL.

DNA for the CDR3: TGCGCCAGCAGCCCGAATCTACCCCGATGGACAGCTAATGAAAAACTGTTTTTT. This encodes CASSPNLPRWTANEKLFF. The gene calls are TRBV4-3 and TRBJ1-4; the D gene is possibly TRBD1 (6 bases). The germline V and J ends were trimmed by 4 bases and 3 bases, with 21 bases remaining between them. CDR3 length equals 18 residues. Germline V CDR1 and CDR2: LGHNA, YSLEER.

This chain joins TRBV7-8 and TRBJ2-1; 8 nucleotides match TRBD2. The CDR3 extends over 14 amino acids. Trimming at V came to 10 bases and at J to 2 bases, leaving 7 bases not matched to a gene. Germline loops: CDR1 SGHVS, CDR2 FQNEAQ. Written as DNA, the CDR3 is TGTGCCACACAGGAGCGGGAGACCTACAATGAGCAGTTCTTC. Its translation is CATQERETYNEQFF.

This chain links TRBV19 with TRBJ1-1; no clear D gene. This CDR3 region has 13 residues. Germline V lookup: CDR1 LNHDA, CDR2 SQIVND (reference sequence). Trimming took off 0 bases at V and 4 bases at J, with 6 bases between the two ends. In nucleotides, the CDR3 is TGTGCCAGTAGTATAGACCGGAGCACTGAAGCTTTCTTT. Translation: CASSIDRSTEAFF.

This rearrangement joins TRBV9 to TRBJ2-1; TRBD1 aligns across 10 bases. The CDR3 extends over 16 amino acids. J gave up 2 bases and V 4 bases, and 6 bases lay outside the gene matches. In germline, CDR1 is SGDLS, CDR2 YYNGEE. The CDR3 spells CASSPLTGGAYNEQFF. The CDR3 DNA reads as TGTGCCAGCAGCCCGCTGACAGGGGGCGCCTACAATGAGCAGTTCTTC. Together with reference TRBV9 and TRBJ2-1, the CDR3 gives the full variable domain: DSGVTQTPKHLITATGQRVTLRCSPRSGDLSVYWYQQSLDQGLQFLIQYYNGEERAKGNILERFSAQQFPDLHSELNLSSLELGDSALYFCASSPLTGGAYNEQFFGPGTRLTVL.

This CDR3 is CASSPGQTWTQYF. The CDR3, as DNA: TGTGCCAGCAGCCCCGGACAGACGTGGACCCAGTACTTC. The chain carries TRBV14 and TRBJ2-5, with TRBD1 as a possible D gene (6 bases). Looked up from germline, CDR1 is SGHDN and CDR2 is FVKESK. The CDR3 extends over 13 amino acids. The germline V and J ends were trimmed by 4 bases and 7 bases, with 13 bases remaining between them.

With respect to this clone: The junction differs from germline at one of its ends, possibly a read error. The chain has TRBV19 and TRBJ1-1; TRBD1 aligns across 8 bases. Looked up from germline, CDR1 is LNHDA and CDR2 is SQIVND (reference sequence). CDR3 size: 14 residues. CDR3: CASSVDRGRAEAFF. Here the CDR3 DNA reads TGTGCCAGTAGTGTAGACAGGGGTCGCGCTGAAGCTTTCTTT.

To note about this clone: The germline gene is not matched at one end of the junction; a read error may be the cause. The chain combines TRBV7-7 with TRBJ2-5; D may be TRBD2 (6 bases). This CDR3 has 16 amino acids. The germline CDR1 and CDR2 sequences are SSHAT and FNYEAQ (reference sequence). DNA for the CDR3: TGTGCTAGCAGCTTAGCAGGACTATCGAGGGGAGAGACCCAGTACTTC. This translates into CASSLAGLSRGETQYF. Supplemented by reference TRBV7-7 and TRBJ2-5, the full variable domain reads GAGVSQSPRYKVTKRGQDVTLRCDPISSHATLYWYQQALGQGPEFLTYFNYEAQPDKSGLPSDRFSAERPEGSISTLTIQRTEQRDSAMYRCASSLAGLSRGETQYFGPGTRLLVL.

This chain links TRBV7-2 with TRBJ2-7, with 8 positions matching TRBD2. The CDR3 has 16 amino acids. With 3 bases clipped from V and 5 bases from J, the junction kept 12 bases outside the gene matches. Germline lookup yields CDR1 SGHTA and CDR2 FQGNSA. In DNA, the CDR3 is TGTGCCAGCAGCTTGGCATCCGGGACTAGGACCCACGAGCAGTACTTC. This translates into CASSLASGTRTHEQYF. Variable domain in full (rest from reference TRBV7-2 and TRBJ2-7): GAGVSQSPSNKVTEKGKDVELRCDPISGHTALYWYRQSLGQGLEFLIYFQGNSAPDKSGLPSDRFSAERTGGSVSTLTIQRTQQEDSAVYLCASSLASGTRTHEQYFGPGTRLTVT.

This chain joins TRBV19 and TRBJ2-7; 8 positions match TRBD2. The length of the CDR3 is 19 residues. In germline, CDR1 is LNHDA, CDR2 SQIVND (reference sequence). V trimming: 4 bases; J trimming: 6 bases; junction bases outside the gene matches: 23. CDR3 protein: CASSTVRGMSGTRASEQYF. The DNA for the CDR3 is TGTGCCAGTAGTACGGTTCGGGGCATGTCCGGGACTAGAGCTTCCGAGCAGTACTTC.

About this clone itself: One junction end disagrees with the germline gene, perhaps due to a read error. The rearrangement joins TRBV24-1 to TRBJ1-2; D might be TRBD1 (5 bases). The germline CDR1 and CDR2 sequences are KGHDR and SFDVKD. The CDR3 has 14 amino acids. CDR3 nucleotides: TGTGCCACCAGTGATCCAGGGTATCACTATAGCTACACCTTC. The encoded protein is CATSDPGYHYSYTF.

CDR3 residues: CASSYSRTSGQETQYF. The CDR3 DNA reads TGTGCCAGCAGTTACTCCCGGACTAGCGGCCAAGAGACCCAGTACTTC. The V call is TRBV6-2 or TRBV6-3, the J call TRBJ2-5, with TRBD2 matching 10 bases. The CDR3 consists of 16 residues. Germline lookup yields CDR1 MNHEY and CDR2 SVGEGT. V was clipped by 0 bases and J by 1 base; unmatched bases: 2.

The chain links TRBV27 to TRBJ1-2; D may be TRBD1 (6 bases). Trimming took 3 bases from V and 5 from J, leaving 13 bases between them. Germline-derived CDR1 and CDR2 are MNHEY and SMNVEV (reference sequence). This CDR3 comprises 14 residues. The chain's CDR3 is CASSFTGTDYGYTF. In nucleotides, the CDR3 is TGTGCCAGCAGTTTTACAGGGACGGATTATGGCTACACCTTC.

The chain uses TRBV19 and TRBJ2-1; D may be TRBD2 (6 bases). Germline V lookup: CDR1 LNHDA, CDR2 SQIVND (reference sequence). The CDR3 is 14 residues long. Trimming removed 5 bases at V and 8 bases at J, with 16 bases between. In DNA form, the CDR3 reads TGTGCCAGTAGTCCCAGGACTACCAACTATGAGCAGTTCTTC. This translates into CASSPRTTNYEQFF.

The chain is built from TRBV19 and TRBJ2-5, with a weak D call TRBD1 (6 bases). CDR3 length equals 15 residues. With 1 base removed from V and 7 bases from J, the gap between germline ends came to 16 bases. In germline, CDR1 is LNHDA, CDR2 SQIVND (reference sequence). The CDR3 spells CASSIGVGQLRTQYF. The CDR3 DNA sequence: TGTGCCAGTAGTATAGGCGTAGGACAGCTAAGGACCCAGTACTTC.

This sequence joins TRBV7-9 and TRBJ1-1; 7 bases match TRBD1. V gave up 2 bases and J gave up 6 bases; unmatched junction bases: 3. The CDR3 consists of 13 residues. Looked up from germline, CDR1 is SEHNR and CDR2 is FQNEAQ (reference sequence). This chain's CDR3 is CASSLRQGAEAFF. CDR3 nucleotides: TGTGCCAGCAGCTTAAGGCAGGGGGCTGAAGCTTTCTTT.

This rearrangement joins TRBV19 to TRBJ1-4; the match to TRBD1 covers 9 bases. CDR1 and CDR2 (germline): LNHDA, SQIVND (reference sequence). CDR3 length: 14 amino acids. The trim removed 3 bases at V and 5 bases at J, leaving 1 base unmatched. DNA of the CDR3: TGTGCCAGTAGTATTGGACAGGGGAATGAAAAACTGTTTTTT. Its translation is CASSIGQGNEKLFF.

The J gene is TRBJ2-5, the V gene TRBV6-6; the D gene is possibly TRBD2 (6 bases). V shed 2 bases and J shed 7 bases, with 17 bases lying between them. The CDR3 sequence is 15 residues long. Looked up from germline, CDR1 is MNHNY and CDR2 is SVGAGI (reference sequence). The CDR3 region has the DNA TGTGCCAGCAGTTACGAGGGAGGAGCCCTGGGGACCCAGTACTTC. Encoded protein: CASSYEGGALGTQYF.

The CDR3 DNA reads as TGTGCCAGCCATAGCGGGAGTCAAAATGAGCAGTTCTTC. Protein product: CASHSGSQNEQFF. This chain joins TRBV2 and TRBJ2-1; 9 bases agree with TRBD2. Losses at the gene ends were 8 bases for V and 7 bases for J; bases not matched to a gene: 6. In germline, CDR1 is SNHLY, CDR2 FYNNEI. There are 13 residues in the CDR3.

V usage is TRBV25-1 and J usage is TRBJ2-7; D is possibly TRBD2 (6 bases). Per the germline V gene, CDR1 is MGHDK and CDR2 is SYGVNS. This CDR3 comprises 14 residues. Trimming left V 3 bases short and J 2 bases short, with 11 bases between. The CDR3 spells CASSESAGTYEQYF. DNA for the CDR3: TGTGCCAGCAGTGAGTCCGCGGGAACCTACGAGCAGTACTTC.

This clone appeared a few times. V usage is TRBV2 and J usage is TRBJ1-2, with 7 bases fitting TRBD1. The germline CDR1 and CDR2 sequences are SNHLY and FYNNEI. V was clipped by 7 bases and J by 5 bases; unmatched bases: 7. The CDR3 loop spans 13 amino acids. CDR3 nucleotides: TGTGCCAGCAACTCAGACAGGGCGTATGGCTACACCTTC. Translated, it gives CASNSDRAYGYTF.